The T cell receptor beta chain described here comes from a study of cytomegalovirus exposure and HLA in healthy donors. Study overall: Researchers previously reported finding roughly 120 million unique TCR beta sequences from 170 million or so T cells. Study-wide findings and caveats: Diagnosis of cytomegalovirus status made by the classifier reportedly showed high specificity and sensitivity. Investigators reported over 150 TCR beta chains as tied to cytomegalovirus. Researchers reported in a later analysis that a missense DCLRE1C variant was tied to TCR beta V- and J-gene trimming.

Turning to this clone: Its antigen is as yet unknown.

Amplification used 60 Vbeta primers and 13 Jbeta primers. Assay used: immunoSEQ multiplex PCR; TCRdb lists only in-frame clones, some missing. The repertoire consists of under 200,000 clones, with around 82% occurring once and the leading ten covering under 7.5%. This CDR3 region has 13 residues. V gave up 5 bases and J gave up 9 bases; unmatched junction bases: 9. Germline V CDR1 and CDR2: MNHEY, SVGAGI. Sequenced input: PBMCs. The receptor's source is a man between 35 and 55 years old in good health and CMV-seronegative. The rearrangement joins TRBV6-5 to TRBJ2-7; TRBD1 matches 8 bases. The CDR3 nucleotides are TGTGCCAGCAGTCCACTGCCAGGGGGCGTGCAGTACTTC. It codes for CASSPLPGGVQYF.